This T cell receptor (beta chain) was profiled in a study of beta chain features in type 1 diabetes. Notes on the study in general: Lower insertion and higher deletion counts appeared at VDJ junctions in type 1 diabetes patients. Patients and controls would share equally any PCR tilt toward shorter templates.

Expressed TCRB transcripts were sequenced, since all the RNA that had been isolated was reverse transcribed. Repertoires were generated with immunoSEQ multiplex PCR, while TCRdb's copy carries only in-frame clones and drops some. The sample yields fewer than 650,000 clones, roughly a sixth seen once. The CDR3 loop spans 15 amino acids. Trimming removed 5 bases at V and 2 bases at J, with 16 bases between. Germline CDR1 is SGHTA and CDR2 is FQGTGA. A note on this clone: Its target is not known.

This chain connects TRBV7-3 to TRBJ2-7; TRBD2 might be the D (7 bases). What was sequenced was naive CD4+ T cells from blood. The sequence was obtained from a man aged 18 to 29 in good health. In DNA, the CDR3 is TGTGCCAGCAGCGGAGGGCGGGGGCAAACCTACGAGCAGTACTTC. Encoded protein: CASSGGRGQTYEQYF.